One and the same sample provided the 26 T cell receptor beta chains below, sequenced in a study of blood T cell repertoires in COVID-19. Sequencing used immunoSEQ multiplex PCR; TCRdb keeps in-frame clones, though not all of them. This sample yields some 330,000 clones, of which roughly 91% are seen a single time; over 1.5% belongs to the top ten. The specimen was peripheral blood. These receptors came from a woman aged 25 to 39 with COVID-19, enrolled during active disease.

The chain has TRBV28 and TRBJ1-4; D gene ambiguous. The CDR3 is 16 residues long. V was cut by 6 bases and J by 3 bases, with 17 bases left in between. Per germline, CDR1 MDHEN and CDR2 SYDVKM. The CDR3 spells CASRSTVERPNEKLFF. For the CDR3, the DNA is TGTGCCAGCAGGTCCACAGTTGAACGGCCTAATGAAAAACTGTTTTTT.

The chain carries TRBV28 and TRBJ1-4, with D uncertain. Looked up from germline, CDR1 is MDHEN and CDR2 is SYDVKM. Trimming took off 5 bases at V and 0 bases at J, with 13 bases between the two ends. The CDR3 totals 16 residues. CDR3 DNA sequence: TGTGCCAGCAGTCCAACCATCGGGGCAACTAATGAAAAACTGTTTTTT. This gives the protein CASSPTIGATNEKLFF. Drawing the rest from reference TRBV28 and TRBJ1-4, the complete variable domain is DVKVTQSSRYLVKRTGEKVFLECVQDMDHENMFWYRQDPGLGLRLIYFSYDVKMKEKGDIPEGYSVSREKKERFSLILESASTNQTSMYLCASSPTIGATNEKLFFGSGTQLSVL.

The CDR3 DNA reads TGCGCCAGCAGCTTGGATGCGGGGGGCTATGGCTACACCTTC. Encoded protein: CASSLDAGGYGYTF. The rearrangement uses TRBV5-1 and TRBJ1-2, with D possibly TRBD1 on 5 matching bases. The CDR3 extends over 14 amino acids. The V and J ends lost 0 bases and 4 bases respectively, with 10 bases between them. The germline gives CDR1 SGHRS, CDR2 YFSETQ.

The rearrangement links TRBV2 to TRBJ1-2; D unresolved. Germline loops: CDR1 SNHLY, CDR2 FYNNEI. The CDR3 covers 15 residues. Trimming stripped 4 bases from V and 4 bases from J, with 16 bases between. CDR3 amino acids: CASSVGRADSYGYTF. CDR3 nucleotide sequence: TGTGCCAGCAGTGTTGGGAGGGCCGATAGCTATGGCTACACCTTC. Using reference TRBV2 and TRBJ1-2 for the parts outside the CDR3, the full variable domain is EPEVTQTPSHQVTQMGQEVILRCVPISNHLYFYWYRQILGQKVEFLVSFYNNEISEKSEIFDDQFSVERPDGSNFTLKIRSTKLEDSAMYFCASSVGRADSYGYTFGSGTRLTVV.

The rearrangement uses TRBV12-3 or TRBV12-4 and TRBJ2-7, with no clear D. The CDR3 runs to 13 residues. V was trimmed by 2 bases and J by 5 bases, leaving 10 bases between them. Here the CDR3 reads CASSLPNSHEQYF. For the CDR3, the DNA is TGTGCCAGCAGTTTACCTAATTCCCACGAGCAGTACTTC.

The genes are TRBV2 and TRBJ2-5, with D unresolved. V was clipped by 7 bases and J by 2 bases, with 5 bases between them. Germline CDR1 and CDR2: SNHLY and FYNNEI. This CDR3 spans 11 amino acids. CDR3 region: CASNQQETQYF. In DNA form, the CDR3 reads TGTGCCAGCAATCAGCAAGAGACCCAGTACTTC.

This rearrangement joins TRBV12-3 or TRBV12-4 to TRBJ1-1; D is uncertain. The V gene lost 6 bases and the J gene lost 6 bases, with 11 bases spanning the gap. The CDR3 covers 12 residues. CDR3 protein: CASSPGGAEAFF. In nucleotides, the CDR3 is TGTGCCAGCAGCCCCGGCGGGGCTGAAGCTTTCTTT.

The chain couples TRBV27 to TRBJ1-4; D is unclear. This CDR3 is built from 13 residues. Germline lookup yields CDR1 MNHEY and CDR2 SMNVEV (reference sequence). V was pared by 3 bases and J by 7 bases, with 9 bases between. The chain's CDR3 is CASSFLESEKLFF. The CDR3, as DNA: TGTGCCAGCAGTTTTCTTGAGTCTGAAAAACTGTTTTTT.

The chain carries TRBV28 and TRBJ1-3; TRBD1 might be the D (5 bases). The V and J ends lost 3 bases and 1 base respectively, with 22 bases between them. CDR3 length: 19 residues. The germline V gene encodes CDR1 MDHEN and CDR2 SYDVKM. CDR3 sequence reads: CASSFFAGREFLSGNTIYF. As DNA, the CDR3 is TGTGCCAGCAGTTTTTTTGCAGGGAGGGAATTTCTTTCTGGAAACACCATATATTTT.

The rearrangement uses TRBV4-1 and TRBJ1-5; TRBD1 might be the D (6 bases). Per the germline V gene, CDR1 is MGHRA and CDR2 is YSYEKL. V lost 6 bases, J lost 5 bases, and 23 bases lay in between. This CDR3 contains 17 residues. The DNA for the CDR3 is TGCGCCAGCAGTGTAGCTAATATCCAAGGGGGGGATCAGCCCCAGCATTTT. Translation gives CASSVANIQGGDQPQHF.

J is TRBJ1-4 and V is TRBV4-3; a possible D gene is TRBD1 (6 bases). The V and J ends lost 3 bases and 8 bases respectively, with 16 bases between them. The CDR3 runs 15 residues. CDR1 LGHNA and CDR2 YSLEER come from the germline V gene. The CDR3 DNA is TGCGCCAGCAGCCATTCCCCGGGACAACACGAAAAACTGTTTTTT. It is translated as CASSHSPGQHEKLFF.

The chain employs TRBV30 and TRBJ2-3; D is ambiguous. There are 13 residues in the CDR3. With 2 bases removed from V and 6 bases from J, the gap between germline ends came to 12 bases. Germline CDR1 and CDR2: GTSNPN and SVGIG (reference sequence). CDR3 nucleotide sequence: TGTGCCTGGAGTATGCTAGGTGCGGATACGCAGTATTTT. It is translated as CAWSMLGADTQYF.

This clone was observed once. V is TRBV3-1 (or the pseudogene TRBV3-2) and J is TRBJ2-1, with 11 bases identical to TRBD2. The J segment lost 7 bases and the V segment lost 2 bases, leaving 13 bases of the junction unmatched. The CDR3 runs to 18 residues. Germline CDR1 reads LGHDT; CDR2 reads YNNKEL (reference sequence). CDR3 bases: TGTGCCAGCAGCCAAACGGTTCTGCGACTAGCGGGGTTAAATGAGCAGTTCTTC. Its protein product is CASSQTVLRLAGLNEQFF.

V and J are TRBV5-1 and TRBJ1-1; D is unresolved. CDR3 length equals 13 residues. Between the trimmed V and J ends, which lost 7 bases and 4 bases, there was a span of 14 bases. Germline V gene data show CDR1 as SGHRS and CDR2 as YFSETQ. The CDR3 DNA is TGCGCCAGCGGTGGAGAGGGTTGCACTGAAGCTTTCTTT. Its translation: CASGGEGCTEAFF.

The chain recombines TRBV27 with TRBJ1-6, with D unclear. Trimming removed 7 bases from V and 5 bases from J, with 15 bases in between. The CDR3 covers 15 residues. Germline CDR1 is MNHEY and CDR2 is SMNVEV (reference sequence). CDR3 region: CASTNVRYNNSPLHF. The CDR3 nucleotides are TGTGCCAGCACGAATGTACGGTATAATAATTCACCCCTCCACTTT.

This clone was recorded only once. The genes are TRBV6-5 and TRBJ1-6; 9 positions match TRBD1. Losses at the gene ends were 10 bases for V and 10 bases for J; bases not matched to a gene: 14. Germline-derived CDR1 and CDR2 are MNHEY and SVGAGI. This CDR3 contains 15 residues. The CDR3 reads CATGGGTGTGSPLHF. CDR3 DNA sequence: TGTGCCACAGGGGGGGGGACAGGGACGGGATCACCCCTCCACTTT.

V gene TRBV7-8 combines with J gene TRBJ1-1; D remains ambiguous. The CDR3 spans 13 residues. V was cut by 2 bases and J by 1 base, with 5 bases left in between. Germline lookup yields CDR1 SGHVS and CDR2 FQNEAQ. Here the CDR3 DNA reads TGTGCCAGCAGCTTATCAGAGAACACTGAAGCTTTCTTT. It specifies CASSLSENTEAFF.

The genes are TRBV4-1 and TRBJ2-3, with TRBD2 as a possible D gene (5 bases). This CDR3 is built from 15 residues. CDR1 and CDR2 (germline): MGHRA, YSYEKL. The ends were cut back, 3 bases at V and 4 bases at J, with 14 bases in the middle. CDR3 residues: CASSHWTSGADTQYF. CDR3 bases: TGCGCCAGCAGCCATTGGACGTCCGGGGCAGATACGCAGTATTTT.

The V gene is TRBV30, the J gene TRBJ1-1; D might be TRBD1 (5 bases). The V end was cut by 8 bases, the J end by 2 bases, with 18 bases between. Germline V gives CDR1 GTSNPN, CDR2 SVGIG (reference sequence). The CDR3 length is 14 residues. The CDR3 reads CARGEGVGNTEAFF. The CDR3 DNA is TGTGCCCGAGGGGAGGGAGTGGGTAACACTGAAGCTTTCTTT.

This rearrangement joins TRBV27 to TRBJ2-7, with D possibly being TRBD2 (6 bases). The CDR3 is 15 amino acids. V lost 0 bases, J lost 4 bases, and 13 bases lay in between. CDR1 is MNHEY, CDR2 SMNVEV, per germline (reference sequence). The CDR3 coding sequence is TGTGCCAGCAGTTTATCCGGGGACTTAACTTACGAGCAGTACTTC. It codes for CASSLSGDLTYEQYF.

This clone was picked up a small number of times. This sequence joins TRBV11-3 and TRBJ2-3, with D tentatively TRBD2 (6 bases). Trimming stripped 0 bases from V and 6 bases from J, with 19 bases between. This CDR3 spans 17 amino acids. Per the germline V gene, CDR1 is SGHNT and CDR2 is YENEEA. CDR3 in amino acids: CASSLDGGATVSDTQYF. CDR3 DNA: TGTGCCAGCAGCTTAGATGGCGGGGCCACTGTCAGCGATACGCAGTATTTT.

The V gene is TRBV11-3, the J gene TRBJ2-7, with D perhaps matching TRBD1 (6 bases). The CDR3 totals 13 residues. Germline V gene data show CDR1 as SGHNT and CDR2 as YENEEA. V lost 5 bases and J 2 bases, leaving 10 bases between the germline ends. The CDR3 region has the DNA TGTGCCAGCAGCAGCAGGGACACCTACGAGCAGTACTTC. This gives the protein CASSSRDTYEQYF.

The J gene is TRBJ2-7, the V gene TRBV4-1, with TRBD1 identical over 10 bases. The germline CDR1 and CDR2 sequences are MGHRA and YSYEKL. The CDR3 consists of 15 residues. V lost 0 bases to trimming and J lost 5 bases; unmatched junction nucleotides: 4. The CDR3 DNA follows: TGCGCCAGCAGCCAAGACCGGGACAGGGGACACGAGCAGTACTTC. Translated, it gives CASSQDRDRGHEQYF.

This clone was recorded many times. V and J are TRBV28 and TRBJ1-1, with D perhaps matching TRBD1 (5 bases). Deletions cut 5 bases from V and 0 bases from J, with 16 bases between. CDR3 length: 16 amino acids. CDR1 is MDHEN and CDR2 is SYDVKM in the germline V gene. CDR3 in DNA: TGTGCCAGCAGTAATTACAGGAGGGGACTGAACACTGAAGCTTTCTTT. The encoded protein is CASSNYRRGLNTEAFF. Combining the CDR3 with reference TRBV28 and TRBJ1-1 gives the whole variable domain DVKVTQSSRYLVKRTGEKVFLECVQDMDHENMFWYRQDPGLGLRLIYFSYDVKMKEKGDIPEGYSVSREKKERFSLILESASTNQTSMYLCASSNYRRGLNTEAFFGQGTRLTVV.

This clone appeared a single time. The genes are TRBV5-6 and TRBJ1-4; 10 bases fit TRBD1. J was trimmed by 8 bases and V by 2 bases; bases with no gene match: 6. This CDR3 has 15 residues. Germline V gives CDR1 SGHDT, CDR2 YYEEEE. The CDR3 DNA reads as TGTGCCAGCAGCTTAACCGGGACAGGGGTCGAAAAACTGTTTTTT. Protein sequence: CASSLTGTGVEKLFF.

This clone has a handful of counts. The chain combines TRBV2 with TRBJ1-2; 8 nucleotides agree with TRBD1. The ends lost 6 bases at V and 6 bases at J; junction bases unmatched: 12. This CDR3 has 15 residues. CDR1 is SNHLY and CDR2 is FYNNEI in the germline V gene. In DNA form, the CDR3 reads TGTGCCAGCAGCCCCGGACAGGGAAGGAGGAATGGCTACACCTTC. Translation gives CASSPGQGRRNGYTF.